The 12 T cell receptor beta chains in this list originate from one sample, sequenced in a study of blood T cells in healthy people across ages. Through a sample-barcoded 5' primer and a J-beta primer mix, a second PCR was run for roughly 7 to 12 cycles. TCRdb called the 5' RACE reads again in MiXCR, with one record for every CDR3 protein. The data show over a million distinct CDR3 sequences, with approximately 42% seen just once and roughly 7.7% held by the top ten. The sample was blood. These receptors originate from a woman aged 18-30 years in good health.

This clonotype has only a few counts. CDR3 sequence (DNA): TGTGCCAGCAGCCAAGATTCGGGCATAGCGGGGGAACTGGATACGCAGTATTTT. Protein sequence: CASSQDSGIAGELDTQYF. The rearrangement links TRBV4-2 to TRBJ2-3; 9 nucleotides agree with TRBD2. CDR1 is LGHNA, CDR2 YNFKEQ, per germline. CDR3 length: 18 residues. Trimming removed 0 bases from V and 6 bases from J; junction bases left unmatched: 13.

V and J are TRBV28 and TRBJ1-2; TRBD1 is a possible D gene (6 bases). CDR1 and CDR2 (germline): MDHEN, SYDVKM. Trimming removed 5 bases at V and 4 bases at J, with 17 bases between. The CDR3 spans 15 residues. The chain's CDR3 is CASSPAGGASYGYTF. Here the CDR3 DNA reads TGTGCCAGCAGTCCGGCCGGGGGGGCGAGCTATGGCTACACCTTC.

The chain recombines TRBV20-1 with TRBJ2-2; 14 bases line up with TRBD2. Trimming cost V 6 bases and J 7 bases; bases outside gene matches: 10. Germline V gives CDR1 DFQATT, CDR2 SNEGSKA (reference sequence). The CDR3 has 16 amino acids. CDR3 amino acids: CSARTSGGKSGGELFF. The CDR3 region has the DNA TGCAGTGCGAGGACTAGCGGGGGGAAGAGCGGCGGGGAGCTGTTTTTT.

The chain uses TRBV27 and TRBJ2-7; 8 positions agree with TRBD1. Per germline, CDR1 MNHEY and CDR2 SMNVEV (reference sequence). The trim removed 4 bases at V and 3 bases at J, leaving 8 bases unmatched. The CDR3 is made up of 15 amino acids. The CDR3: CASSSPRQGIYEQYF. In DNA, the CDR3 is TGTGCCAGCAGTTCCCCGCGACAGGGGATCTACGAGCAGTACTTC.

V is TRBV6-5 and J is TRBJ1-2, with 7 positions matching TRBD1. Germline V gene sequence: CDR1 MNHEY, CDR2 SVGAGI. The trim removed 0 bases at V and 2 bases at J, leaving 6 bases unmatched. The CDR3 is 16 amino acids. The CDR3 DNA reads TGTGCCAGCAGTTACTCCCGGACAGGAGGGAACTATGGCTACACCTTC. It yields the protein CASSYSRTGGNYGYTF.

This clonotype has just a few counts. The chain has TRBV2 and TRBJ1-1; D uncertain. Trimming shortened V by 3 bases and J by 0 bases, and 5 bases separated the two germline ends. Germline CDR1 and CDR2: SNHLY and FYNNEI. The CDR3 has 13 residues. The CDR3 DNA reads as TGTGCCAGCAGTGAGGACCTGAACACTGAAGCTTTCTTT. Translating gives CASSEDLNTEAFF.

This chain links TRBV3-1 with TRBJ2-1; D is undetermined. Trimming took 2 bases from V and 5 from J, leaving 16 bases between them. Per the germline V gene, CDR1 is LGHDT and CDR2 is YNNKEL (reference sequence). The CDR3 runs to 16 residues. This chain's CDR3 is CASSQKTVQSDNEQFF. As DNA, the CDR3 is TGTGCCAGCAGCCAAAAGACCGTACAGTCCGACAATGAGCAGTTCTTC.

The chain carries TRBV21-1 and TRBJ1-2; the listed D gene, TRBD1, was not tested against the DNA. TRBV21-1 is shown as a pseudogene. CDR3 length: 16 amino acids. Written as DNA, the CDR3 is TGTGCCAGCAGCAAAGGTATAGGCAACCGGGGCTATGGCTACACCTTC. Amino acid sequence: CASSKGIGNRGYGYTF.

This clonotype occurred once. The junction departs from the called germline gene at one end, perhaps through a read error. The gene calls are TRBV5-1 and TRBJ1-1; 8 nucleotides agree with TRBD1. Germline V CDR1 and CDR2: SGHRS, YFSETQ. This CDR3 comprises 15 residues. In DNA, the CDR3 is TGCGCCGGCAGCTTGGTTACAGGGGGAGGCACTGAAGCTTTCTTT. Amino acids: CAGSLVTGGGTEAFF.

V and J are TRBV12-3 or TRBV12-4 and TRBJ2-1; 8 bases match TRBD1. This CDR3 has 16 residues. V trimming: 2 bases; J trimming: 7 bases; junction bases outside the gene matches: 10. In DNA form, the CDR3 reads TGTGCCAGCAGTTTAAGTCCAGGGGGCCTAGGGAATGAGCAGTTCTTC. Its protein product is CASSLSPGGLGNEQFF.

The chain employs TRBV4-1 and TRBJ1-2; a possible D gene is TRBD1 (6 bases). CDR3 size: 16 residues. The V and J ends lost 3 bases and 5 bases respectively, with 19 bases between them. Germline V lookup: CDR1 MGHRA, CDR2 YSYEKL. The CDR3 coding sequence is TGCGCCAGCAGCCAGACCCTCTCGACAGGTGAATATGGCTACACCTTC. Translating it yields CASSQTLSTGEYGYTF.

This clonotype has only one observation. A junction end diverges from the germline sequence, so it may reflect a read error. CDR3 DNA sequence: TGTGCCAGCAATTTAGCGGAGGCTCGCACAGATACGCAGTATTTT. Amino acids: CASNLAEARTDTQYF. The rearrangement links TRBV12-3 or TRBV12-4 to TRBJ2-3, with a tentative D call TRBD2 (6 bases). This CDR3 comprises 15 residues.